Here is one T cell receptor (beta chain) with its context. Antigen specificity is unknown. This sample is drawn from a study of T cell responses to AZD1222 COVID-19 vaccine. Study summary: Pooling covered second doses at about 4 or about 12 weeks.

Notes on the study in general: Mostly white British, mostly female donors; authors suggested clonal diversity may be underestimated. None of the repertoires were sampled until the peak T cell response had passed. AZD1222 recipients seropositive at baseline numbered only 6 or 7.

Germline V CDR1 and CDR2: MNHEY, SVGAGI. The trim removed 6 bases at V and 2 bases at J, leaving 2 bases unmatched. The CDR3 runs to 14 residues. The method was immunoSEQ multiplex PCR; TCRdb's version includes in-frame clones alone and lacks a portion of them. Of under 130,000 clones listed, 82% are singletons. The rearrangement joins TRBV6-5 to TRBJ2-7; 12 nucleotides line up with TRBD2. The specimen comprised peripheral blood, sampled on day 0 of AZD1222 vaccination. This sequence was found in an adult in good health. This chain's CDR3 is CASSRLAGAYEQYF. CDR3 sequence (DNA): TGTGCCAGCAGCCGACTAGCGGGAGCCTACGAGCAGTACTTC.